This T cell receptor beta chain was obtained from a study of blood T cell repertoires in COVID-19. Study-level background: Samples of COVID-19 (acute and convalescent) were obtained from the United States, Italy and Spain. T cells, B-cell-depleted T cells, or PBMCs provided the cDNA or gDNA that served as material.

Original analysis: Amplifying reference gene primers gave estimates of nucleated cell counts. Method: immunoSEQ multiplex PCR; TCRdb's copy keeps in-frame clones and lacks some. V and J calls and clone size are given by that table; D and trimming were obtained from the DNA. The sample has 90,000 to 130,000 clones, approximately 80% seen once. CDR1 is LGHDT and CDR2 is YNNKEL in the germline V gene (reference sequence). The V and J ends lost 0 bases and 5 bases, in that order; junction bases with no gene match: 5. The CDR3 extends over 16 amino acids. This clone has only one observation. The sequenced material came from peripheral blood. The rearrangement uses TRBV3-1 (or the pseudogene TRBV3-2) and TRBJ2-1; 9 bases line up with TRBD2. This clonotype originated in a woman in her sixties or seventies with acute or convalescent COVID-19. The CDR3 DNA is TGTGCCAGCAGCCAAGATGGAAGCGGGGGGCACAATGAGCAGTTCTTC. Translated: CASSQDGSGGHNEQFF.